This T cell receptor beta chain was identified in a study of response to subunit inactivated influenza vaccine. TCRdb re-called the RT-PCR reads with MiXCR, one entry per CDR3 protein. This table has about 500,000 distinct CDR3 sequences, 13% appearing once. From germline, CDR1 is MGHRA and CDR2 YSYEKL. The ends lost 0 bases at V and 4 bases at J; junction bases unmatched: 5. The CDR3 loop spans 15 amino acids. The TCR was taken from a middle-aged man who received an inactivated influenza vaccine. The rearrangement joins TRBV4-1 to TRBJ1-2, with 7 nucleotides matching TRBD1. Sequenced material: PBMCs from blood, taken 40 to 50 days after vaccination. The CDR3 DNA reads TGCGCCAGCAGCCAAGAACGGACAGGTTCCTATGGCTACACCTTC. This translates into CASSQERTGSYGYTF.